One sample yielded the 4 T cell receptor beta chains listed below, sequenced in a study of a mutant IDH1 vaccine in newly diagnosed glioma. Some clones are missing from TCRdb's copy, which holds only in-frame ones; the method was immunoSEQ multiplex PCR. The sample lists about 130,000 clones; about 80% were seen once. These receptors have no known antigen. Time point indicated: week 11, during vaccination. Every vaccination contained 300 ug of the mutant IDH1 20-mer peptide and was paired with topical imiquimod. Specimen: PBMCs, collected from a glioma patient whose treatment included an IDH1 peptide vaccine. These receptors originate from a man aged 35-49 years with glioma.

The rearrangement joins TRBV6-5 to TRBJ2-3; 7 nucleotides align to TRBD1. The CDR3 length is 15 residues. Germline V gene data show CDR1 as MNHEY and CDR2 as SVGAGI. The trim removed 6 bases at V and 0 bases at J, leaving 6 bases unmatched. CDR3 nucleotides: TGTGCCAGCAGCAGGGGACAGCCTAGCACAGATACGCAGTATTTT. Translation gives CASSRGQPSTDTQYF.

CDR3 loop: CASSLTGTSGGAVTGELFF. The DNA of the CDR3 is TGCGCCAGCAGCTTGACCGGGACTAGCGGGGGGGCCGTCACCGGGGAGCTGTTTTTT. V gene TRBV5-1 combines with J gene TRBJ2-2; 16 bases align to TRBD2. Per germline, CDR1 SGHRS and CDR2 YFSETQ. The CDR3 is 19 amino acids. V gave up 1 base and J gave up 4 bases; unmatched junction bases: 7.

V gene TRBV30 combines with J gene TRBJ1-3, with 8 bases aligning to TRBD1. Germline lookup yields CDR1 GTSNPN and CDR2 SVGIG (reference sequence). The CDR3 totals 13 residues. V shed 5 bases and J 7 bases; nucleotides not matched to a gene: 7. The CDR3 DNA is TGTGCCTGGGGACAGGGACTGTACAACACCATATATTTT. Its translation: CAWGQGLYNTIYF.

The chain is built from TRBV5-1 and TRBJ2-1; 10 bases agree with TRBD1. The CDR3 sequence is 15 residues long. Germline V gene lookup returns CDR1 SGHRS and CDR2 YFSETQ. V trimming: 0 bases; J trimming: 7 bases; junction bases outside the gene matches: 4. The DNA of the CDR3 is TGCGCCAGCAGCTTGGTTGGACAGGGGGGTAATGAGCAGTTCTTC. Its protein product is CASSLVGQGGNEQFF.